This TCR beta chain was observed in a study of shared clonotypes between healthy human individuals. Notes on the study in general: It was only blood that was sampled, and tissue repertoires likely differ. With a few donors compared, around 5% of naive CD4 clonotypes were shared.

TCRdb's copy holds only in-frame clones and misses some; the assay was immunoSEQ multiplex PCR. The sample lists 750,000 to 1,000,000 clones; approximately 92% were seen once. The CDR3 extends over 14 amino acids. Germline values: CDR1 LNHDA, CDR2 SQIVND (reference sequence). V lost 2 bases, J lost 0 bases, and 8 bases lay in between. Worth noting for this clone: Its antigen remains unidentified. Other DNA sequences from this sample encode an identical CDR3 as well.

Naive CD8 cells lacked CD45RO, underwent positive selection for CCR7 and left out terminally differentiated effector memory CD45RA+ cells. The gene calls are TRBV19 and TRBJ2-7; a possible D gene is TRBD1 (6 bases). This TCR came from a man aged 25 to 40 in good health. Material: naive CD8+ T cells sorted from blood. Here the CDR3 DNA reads TGTGCCAGTAGTATAACGGACAGCTCCTACGAGCAGTACTTC. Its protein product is CASSITDSSYEQYF.